This T cell receptor beta chain derives from a study of T cells in localized non-small cell lung cancer. The CDR3 runs to 12 residues. The ends lost 6 bases at V and 2 bases at J; junction bases unmatched: 3. Germline V gene data show CDR1 as SQVTM and CDR2 as ANQGSEA. Sequencing used immunoSEQ multiplex PCR; TCRdb keeps in-frame clones, though not all of them. The table has tens of thousands of clones, 85% seen once. This TCR derives from a woman aged 40-69 years with stage II squamous cell lung carcinoma. This sequence joins TRBV29-1 and TRBJ1-2; 7 nucleotides align to TRBD1. The specimen comprised PBMCs, sampled before any cancer treatment. The CDR3 sequence: CSVPGGNYGYTF. CDR3 sequence (DNA): TGCAGCGTCCCAGGGGGGAACTATGGCTACACCTTC.